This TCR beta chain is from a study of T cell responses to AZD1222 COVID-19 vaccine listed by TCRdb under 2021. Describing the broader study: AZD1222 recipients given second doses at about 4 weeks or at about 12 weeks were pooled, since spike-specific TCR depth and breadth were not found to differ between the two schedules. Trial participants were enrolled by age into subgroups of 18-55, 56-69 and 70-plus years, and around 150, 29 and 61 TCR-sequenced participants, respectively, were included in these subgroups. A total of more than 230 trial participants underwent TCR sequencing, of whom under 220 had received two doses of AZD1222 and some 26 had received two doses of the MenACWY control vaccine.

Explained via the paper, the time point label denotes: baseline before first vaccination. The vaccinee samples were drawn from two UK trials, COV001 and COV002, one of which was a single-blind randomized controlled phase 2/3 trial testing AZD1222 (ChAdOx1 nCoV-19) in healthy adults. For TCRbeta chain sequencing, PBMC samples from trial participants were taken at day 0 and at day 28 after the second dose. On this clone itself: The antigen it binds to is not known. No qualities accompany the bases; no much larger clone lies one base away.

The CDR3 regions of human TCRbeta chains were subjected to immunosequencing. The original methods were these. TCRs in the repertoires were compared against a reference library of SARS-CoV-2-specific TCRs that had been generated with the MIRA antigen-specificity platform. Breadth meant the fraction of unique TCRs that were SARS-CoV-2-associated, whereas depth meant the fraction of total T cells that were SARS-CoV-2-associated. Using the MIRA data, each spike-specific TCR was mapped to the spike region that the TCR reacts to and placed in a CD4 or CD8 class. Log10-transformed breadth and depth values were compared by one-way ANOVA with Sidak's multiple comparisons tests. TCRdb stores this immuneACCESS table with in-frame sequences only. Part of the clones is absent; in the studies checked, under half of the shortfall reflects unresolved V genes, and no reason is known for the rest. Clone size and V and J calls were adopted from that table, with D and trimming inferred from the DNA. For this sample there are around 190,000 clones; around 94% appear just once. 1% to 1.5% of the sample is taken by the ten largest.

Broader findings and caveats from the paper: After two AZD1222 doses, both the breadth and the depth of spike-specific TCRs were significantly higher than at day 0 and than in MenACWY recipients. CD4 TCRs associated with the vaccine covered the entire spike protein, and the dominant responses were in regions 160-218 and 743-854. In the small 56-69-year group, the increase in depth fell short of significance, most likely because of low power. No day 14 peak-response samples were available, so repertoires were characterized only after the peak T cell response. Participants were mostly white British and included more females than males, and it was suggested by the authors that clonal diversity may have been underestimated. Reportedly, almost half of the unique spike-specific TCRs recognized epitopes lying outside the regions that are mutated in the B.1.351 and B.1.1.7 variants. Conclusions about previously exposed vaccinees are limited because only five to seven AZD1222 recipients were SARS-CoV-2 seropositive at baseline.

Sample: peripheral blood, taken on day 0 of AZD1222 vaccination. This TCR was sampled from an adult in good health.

The sequenced DNA: TGTGCCAGCAGTAGCGGGAGGGGGAACTATGGCTACACCTTC. Its product reads: CASSSGRGNYGYTF. The chain is encoded by TRBV6-5 joined to TRBJ1-2; the best D guess is TRBD1, with 6 bases matching. Based on the germline V gene, the CDR1 and CDR2 sequences are MNHEY and SVGAGI. V lost 5 bases and J lost 2 bases; the stretch between them is 12 bases long. There are 14 amino acids in the CDR3, from cysteine to phenylalanine inclusive. The retained sequence is limited to the CDR3, 42 bases, with the frame set at the first base.